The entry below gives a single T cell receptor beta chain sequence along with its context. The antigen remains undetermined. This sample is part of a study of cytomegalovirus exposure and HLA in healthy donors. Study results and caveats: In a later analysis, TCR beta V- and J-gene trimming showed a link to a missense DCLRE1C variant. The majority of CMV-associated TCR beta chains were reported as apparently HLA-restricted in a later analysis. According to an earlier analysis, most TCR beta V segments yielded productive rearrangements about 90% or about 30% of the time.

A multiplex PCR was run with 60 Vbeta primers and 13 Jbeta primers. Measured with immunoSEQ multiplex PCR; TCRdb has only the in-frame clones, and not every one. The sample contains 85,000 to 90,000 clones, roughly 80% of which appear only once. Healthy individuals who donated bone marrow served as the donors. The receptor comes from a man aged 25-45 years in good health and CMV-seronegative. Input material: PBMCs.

CDR3: CASSFYLSTDTQYF. DNA of the CDR3: TGTGCCAGCAGCTTCTATCTGAGCACAGATACGCAGTATTTT. V usage is TRBV7-2 and J usage is TRBJ2-3; D unclear. The V end lost 3 bases, the J end lost 0 bases, and 7 bases lay between the germline ends. Germline CDR1 is SGHTA and CDR2 is FQGNSA. This CDR3 has 14 amino acids.